The sample holds many counts of the clone carrying this TCR beta chain. Its specificity is unknown. This sample is drawn from a study of T cells in Graves' hyperthyroidism and ophthalmopathy. Study information: Peripheral blood was collected at initial diagnosis, before any treatment.

Study observations and caveats: The model made its ophthalmopathy prediction, and onset followed a median 6.5 months later.

Stable Graves' hyperthyroidism meant no ophthalmopathy progression within 18 months. The patients, who ranged from 18 to 65 in age, presented with newly diagnosed hyperthyroidism lasting under 2 months. Amplified TCR beta CDR3 regions derived from RNA transcripts. Primed by the HTBI set, a first-round RT-PCR was run on the TCR CDR3. TCRdb re-called the multiplex PCR reads with MiXCR, one entry per CDR3 protein. The sample records 350,000 to 500,000 distinct CDR3 sequences, roughly 13% being singletons. The sequenced sample was blood. This sequence was found in a woman aged 18-29 years with Graves' hyperthyroidism.

In DNA, the CDR3 is TGTGCCATCAGTGCTGCTCGTCCGGGAGTAACAGATACGCAGTATTTT. Protein: CAISAARPGVTDTQYF. This sequence joins TRBV10-3 and TRBJ2-3, with D tentatively TRBD2 (6 bases). There are 16 residues in the CDR3. The V gene's germline CDR1 is ENHRY and CDR2 SYGVKD. The V gene lost 4 bases and the J gene lost 3 bases, with 17 bases spanning the gap.